This TCR beta chain was sequenced for a study of lymphopenia after photon versus proton radiotherapy. TCRdb's table, derived via immunoSEQ multiplex PCR, lists solely in-frame clones and lacks some. The sample contains about 12,000 clones, approximately 88% of which appear only once. This CDR3 region has 14 residues. Germline values: CDR1 MNHEY, CDR2 SVGAGI. V shed 6 bases, J shed 6 bases, and the junction held 10 bases outside the gene matches. Broader study findings: Oligoclonal CD8+ Temra expansion after nadir drove photon patients' diversity drop.

Of note for this clone: The antigen is unknown.

This chain links TRBV6-5 with TRBJ1-2; 7 nucleotides agree with TRBD1. This TCR came from a man in his 60s with pancreatic cancer. The sequencing used peripheral blood, collected from a patient treated with proton-based radiotherapy. CDR3 in amino acids: CASRGSAGTDGYTF. CDR3 sequence (DNA): TGTGCCAGCAGAGGAAGCGCCGGGACAGATGGCTACACCTTC.